One T cell receptor (beta chain) is described in this entry. The data are from a study of blood T cell repertoires in COVID-19. Across the whole study: Italy, Spain and the United States were the sources of the convalescent and acute COVID-19 samples. The analysed material was cDNA or gDNA that came from T cells, B-cell-depleted T cells, or PBMCs.

Per the authors' pipeline: Reference gene primer amplification in the assay estimated nucleated cell counts. TCRdb's copy holds only in-frame clones and misses some; the assay was immunoSEQ multiplex PCR. The DNA gave D and trimming, while V, J and clone size come from that table. The sample holds 25,000 to 30,000 clones, about 94% seen once. The CDR3 runs to 15 residues. Per germline, CDR1 MNHNY and CDR2 SVGAGI (reference sequence). Trimming cost V 6 bases and J 5 bases; bases outside gene matches: 7. The receptor was isolated from a human donor with active COVID-19. The donor label of this sample is uncertain. The material sequenced was peripheral blood. J is TRBJ2-1 and V is TRBV6-6, with 10 bases aligning to TRBD2. The CDR3 region has the DNA TGTGCCAGCAGCCGAGCGGGAGGGCCGAACAATGAGCAGTTCTTC. Its protein is CASSRAGGPNNEQFF.